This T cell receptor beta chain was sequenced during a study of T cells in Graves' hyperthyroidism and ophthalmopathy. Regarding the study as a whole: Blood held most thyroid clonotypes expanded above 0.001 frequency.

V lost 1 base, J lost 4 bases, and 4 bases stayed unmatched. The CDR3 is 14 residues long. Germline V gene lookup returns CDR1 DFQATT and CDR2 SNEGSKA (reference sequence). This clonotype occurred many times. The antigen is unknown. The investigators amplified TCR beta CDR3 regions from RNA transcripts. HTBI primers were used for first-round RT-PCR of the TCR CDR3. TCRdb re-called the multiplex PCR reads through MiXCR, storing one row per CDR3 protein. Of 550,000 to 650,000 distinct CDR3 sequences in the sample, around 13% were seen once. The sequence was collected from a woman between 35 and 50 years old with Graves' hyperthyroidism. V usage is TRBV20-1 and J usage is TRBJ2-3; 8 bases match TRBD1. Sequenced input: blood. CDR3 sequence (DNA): TGCAGTGCTAGAGTTCAGGGGGCTTCAGATACGCAGTATTTT. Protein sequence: CSARVQGASDTQYF.